Given below is one TCR beta chain in context. This sample was included in a study of blood T cell repertoires in COVID-19. On the study more broadly: There were acute and convalescent COVID-19 samples, and they came from the United States, Italy and Spain. PBMCs, B-cell-depleted T cells, or T cells provided the cDNA or gDNA that made up the material.

As handled by the study authors: The authors estimated nucleated cell counts from reference gene primer amplification. This table comes from immunoSEQ multiplex PCR, and its TCRdb copy is limited to in-frame clones, with some not included. That table is the source of V, J and clone size, and D and trimming were worked out from the DNA. This sample carries around 43,000 clones, approximately 86% of them seen once, and the ten largest clones take roughly a fifth. The receptor was isolated from a man aged 50 or older in a cohort sampled during active COVID-19. Sequencing input: peripheral blood.

CDR3 protein: CASRELETQYF. DNA for the CDR3: TGTGCCAGCAGAGAGTTGGAGACCCAGTACTTC. J is TRBJ2-5 and V is TRBV11-2; D gene unclear. Trimming removed 6 bases at V and 5 bases at J, with 7 bases between. The CDR3 runs 11 residues. Germline lookup yields CDR1 SGHAT and CDR2 FQNNGV.